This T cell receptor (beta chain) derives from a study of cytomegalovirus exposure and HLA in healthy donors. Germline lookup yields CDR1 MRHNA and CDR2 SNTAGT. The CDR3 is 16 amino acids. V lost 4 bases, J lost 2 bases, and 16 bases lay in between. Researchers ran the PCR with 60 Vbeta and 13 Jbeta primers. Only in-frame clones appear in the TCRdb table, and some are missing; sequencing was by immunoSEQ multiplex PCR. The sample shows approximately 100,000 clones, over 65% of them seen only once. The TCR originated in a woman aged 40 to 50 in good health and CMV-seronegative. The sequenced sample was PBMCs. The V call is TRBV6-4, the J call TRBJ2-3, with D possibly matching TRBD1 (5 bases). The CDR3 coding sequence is TGTGCCAGCAGTGCCTCATGGTGGGGCTCCACAGATACGCAGTATTTT. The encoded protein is CASSASWWGSTDTQYF.